A selection of T cell receptor beta chains follows, all from one sample in a study of yellow fever vaccine responses in identical twins. TCRdb re-called the RT-PCR reads with MiXCR, one entry per CDR3 protein. The sample carries about 21,000 distinct CDR3 sequences, around four fifths recorded once. The sample in question was T cells from blood (PBMCs), unsorted or a sorted subset (not recorded which), obtained before or after yellow fever vaccination (not recorded which). All receptors derive from a woman younger than 35 who received the yellow fever vaccine. Both conserved end residues are trimmed from each CDR3.

cdr3_aa v_call
ASSWSRIDGYT TRBV10-1
ATSLWTGLYNEQF TRBV24-1
ASSLGGVLGNQPQH TRBV18
ASTLTGPGTQY TRBV28
ASSEIRDNEQF TRBV2
ATSREDRGINEQF TRBV15
ASSLLGGGDNNEQF TRBV28
ASSQDSNWGTEAF TRBV4-1
SARDSGRANNEQF TRBV20-1
ASSLPNRKTQY TRBV7-6
ASSLEPADPNTEAF TRBV11-1
ASSDGSGGTDTQY TRBV6-4
ASSKSRPYPYNEQF TRBV19
ASSSNMNTEAF TRBV5-1
ASSLAPGTSTLTDEQF TRBV7-6
ASSPGTGPDTQY TRBV18
ASSLDGTGNEQF TRBV5-6
ASSEKASVSYEQY TRBV2
ASSNQGLAKNIQY TRBV11-1
ASTDNSYEQY TRBV13
ASSLRPYEQY TRBV7-3
ASTIERGNQPQH TRBV13
ASSQVGDRKETQY TRBV3-1
ASSTLTPRQF TRBV12-3/TRBV12-4
ASSWGQVESPLH TRBV5-5
ASSLAGDHWPPLH TRBV28
ASSPRTSGRLFETQY TRBV11-3
ASRYGVNTEAF TRBV6-5
ASVLGTQGTGELF TRBV13
ATSSPLGGDTGELF TRBV15
ASSQDWQGGDTQY TRBV4-2
ASSSPGMQRQPQH TRBV19
ASSYGQGIVKGYT TRBV6-2/TRBV6-3
ASSKGQLTDTQY TRBV19
SVEGPRNEQF TRBV29-1
ATSDSGPGRYTQY TRBV24-1
ASSSPYGLAGTDTQY TRBV28
ASSYSRVHANTGELF TRBV6-2/TRBV6-3
ASSRGGQGRNYGYT TRBV23-1
SAWRTSTDTQY TRBV20-1
ASSHNRELNTEAF TRBV4-2
ASSRTNRQPQH TRBV7-6
ASSPSGGIYNEQF TRBV16
ASSSGGWAGQLYNEQF TRBV12-3/TRBV12-4